Sequencing of this T cell receptor beta chain was carried out in a study of cytomegalovirus exposure and HLA in healthy donors (dated by TCRdb to about 2017). Regarding the study in general: In an earlier analysis of around 540 of the donors, around 300 Gb of sequence data and 100 million or so unique TCR beta sequences from approximately 180 million T cells were reported. An early release that covered roughly 600 HLA-typed donors contained about 300 gigabases of sequencing data and 80 million or so unique TCR sequences. Among the approximately 430 genotyped donors, about 85% belonged to the genetic ancestry cluster associated with self-reported Caucasian donors. The study aimed to test whether cataloging public T cell receptors could reveal signatures of past pathogen exposure. The study profiled the T cell repertoires of around 700 subjects by immunosequencing and related them to cytomegalovirus serostatus. In addition to the first cohort of 666 subjects, a separate validation cohort of 120 different subjects was used. The study combined high-throughput TCR immunosequencing, statistical association of individual TCRs with disease status, and machine learning to predict cytomegalovirus infection status. A later analysis re-analyzed previously published TCR beta repertoires from approximately 700 donors and added high-resolution HLA genotyping to study TCR occurrence patterns. The later analysis used no new phenotypic data to find candidate immune exposures, relying instead on TCR beta sequences and their occurrence across donors. In an earlier analysis of several hundred of the donors, high-throughput TCR beta sequencing was used to judge whether each TCR beta V gene segment behaved as functional or pseudogenic. Donor age, sex, ethnicity and CMV serostatus were compiled together with the repertoire data. A later genetic analysis took genome-wide SNP genotypes for about three fifths of the roughly 700 donors and used that subset as a discovery cohort. All discovery cohort repertoires had been generated using a single sequencing platform. Both class I and class II loci were covered by HLA typing, at four-digit resolution. The number of typed donors differed by locus: about 629-630 for A, B, C, DRB1 and DQB1; approximately 540 for DQA1; 606 for DPA1; and some 430 for DPB1. Several DR-DQ haplotypes were treated as single units for association and clustering because of strong linkage in the cohort. Across around 400 genotyped donors of the cohort, an average of approximately 220,000 unique TCR beta nucleotide sequences per donor were sequenced, and approximately 19% of those sequences were non-productive. Points the paper makes about the study in general: Most CMV-associated TCR beta chains appeared to be HLA-restricted in a later analysis, and the HLA associations seemed to be driven largely by CMV exposure. Because HLA typing was unavailable for some donors at each locus, only the typed subset was used in association tests. Correlated functional status among segregating V segments might be attributable to linkage disequilibrium, but an unknown experimental factor could not be ruled out. Only TCR beta chains were sequenced in this cohort, and the absence of alpha or paired-chain data limited detectable features. In a later analysis, HLA-associated TCR beta chains showed more clonal expansion and lower generation probabilities than non-associated chains that were equally common. The study listed approximately 150 TCR beta chains as associated with cytomegalovirus. The authors suggested that the approach could potentially be extended to other disease states and immunological phenotypes. A further reported finding was that TCR beta sequences accurately predicted the HLA-A and HLA-B alleles for most subjects in the first cohort. Because counts were too low, roughly 18 rarely observed V segments, including chromosome 9 orphons, were left out of the earlier analysis of 587 of the donors. A few of the identified cytomegalovirus-associated TCR beta chains were confirmed in vitro to be specific for cytomegalovirus antigens. An association between a missense DCLRE1C variant and V-gene and J-gene trimming of TCR beta chains was found in a later genetic analysis and replicated in an independent cohort. In both the original and validation cohorts, the classifier was reported to diagnose cytomegalovirus status with high specificity and sensitivity. In an earlier analysis of some 500 of the donors, most TCR beta V segments were observed in productive rearrangements about 90% or about 30% of the time, broadly matching IMGT annotations. In a later analysis, the rate of TCR association differed among HLA loci, with DRB1 alleles having the most associated TCRs and HLA-C alleles having the fewest. Roughly uniform sequencing depth across donors was assumed in presence/absence analyses, although this assumption may not hold. Some IMGT-functional V segments, including TRBV6-2 and TRBV6-3, could not be told apart with the 87-base-pair reads, so those segments were excluded. CMV serostatus was the only immune exposure information available for the cohort. When HLA alleles, especially DR and DQ, strongly co-occurred, attributing TCR associations to individual alleles was difficult. According to a later analysis, parvovirus B19, influenza, CMV and Epstein-Barr virus appeared linked to several top co-occurrence clusters. A cluster of highly shared sequence variants was judged likely to be a technical artifact of the sequencing pipeline. While some public TCRs were present in many individuals, most TCR sequences turned up only very rarely across donors. According to a later genetic analysis, donors in an Asian-associated ancestry cluster had fewer N-insertions in productive TCRs than the roughly 670-donor mean. A later analysis associated some 17,000 TCR beta sequences with specific HLA alleles at a false discovery rate of 0.05.

The cohort consisted of 650 to 700 healthy bone marrow donors. Cohort members were all nominally healthy when sampled, although unrecorded immune exposures were likely present. The donor was CMV seronegative and was included in the group of around 320 seronegative cohort members. Each donor provided a peripheral blood sample, and peripheral blood mononuclear cells were used for TCR beta sequencing. Genomic DNA was extracted from the blood cell samples with the Qiagen DNeasy Blood Extraction Kit. As concerns this clone: Its antigen is still unknown. No base qualities exist here, and no much larger clone lies one base off it.

The CDR3 starts with the cysteine, ends with the phenylalanine, and has 16 residues. The CDR3 DNA has 48 bases and is translated from base 1. Based on the germline V gene (reference sequence), the CDR1 and CDR2 sequences are SEHNR and FQNEAQ. Trimming takes 5 bases off V and 3 bases off J; junction bases not matched to a gene: 11. The library was built by means of the immunoSEQ multiplex PCR assay. A mixture of 60 forward primers for TCR Vbeta segments and 13 reverse primers for TCR Jbeta segments was used in the multiplex PCR. Amplification of the CDR3 region of rearranged TCR beta genes was performed with a multiplex PCR assay on genomic DNA. The amplified TCR beta libraries were sequenced on the Illumina HiSeq System as 87-base-pair reads. From the authors' description of their analysis: A later analysis tallied around 82 million unique TCR beta chains across the 550 to 850 repertoires, and about 12 million of those chains were shared by two or more donors. Raw reads were error-corrected and collapsed into unique sequences with a nearest-neighbor algorithm that merged closely related sequences to remove PCR and sequencing errors. To assign V, D and J gene segments, CDR3 sequences were aligned to IMGT reference sequences. Each retained sequence needed at least a six-nucleotide match to both a V gene segment and a J gene segment. A rearrangement counted as productive if the CDR3 had no stop codons and remained in frame with V and J, and every other rearrangement counted as non-productive. CDR3 was defined according to IMGT convention as the region running from the second conserved V-encoded cysteine to the conserved J-encoded phenylalanine. In an earlier analysis of around 600 of the donors, sequences lacking an unambiguous match to a single V gene segment were excluded. An earlier analysis of 587 of the donors classified V segments as functional when productive rearrangements were above 56.7% and as segregating when the standard deviation between donors was above 5%. A statistical classification framework was built to diagnose cytomegalovirus status from the catalog of TCR beta chain sequences. A later analysis assigned V and J genes by comparing TCR nucleotide sequences with IMGT/GENE-DB human TR gene sequences. A later analysis assigned CDR3 sequences and most-parsimonious VDJ recombination scenarios with the TCRdist pipeline. In a later analysis, each TCR beta chain was defined by its CDR3 amino acid sequence together with its V-gene family, and reads lacking a unique V-gene family were excluded. In a later analysis, approximately 590 highly shared, low-generation-probability nucleotide sequences were removed to address suspected cross-contamination and a sequencing artifact. A later analysis calculated a clonal expansion index for each public chain from normalized within-repertoire ranks of inferred template counts. Generation probabilities in a later analysis came from a VDJ recombination model fitted to out-of-frame rearrangements, and those results were checked against IGoR. Hypergeometric tests were used in a later analysis to score TCR-TCR, TCR-HLA and TCR-CMV co-occurrence, with a repertoire-size bias correction applied to the TCR pairs. To estimate false discovery rates, a later analysis permuted the HLA or CMV assignments 20 times. In a later analysis, co-occurring TCRs were grouped with DBSCAN, and TCRdist sequence similarity was added when clustering was performed within HLA-allele-positive subsets. Repertoires with fewer than 30,000 or more than 120,000 public chains, plus five repertoires with anomalous nucleotide sharing, were excluded from co-occurrence clustering. The table was pulled from immuneACCESS by TCRdb, which kept in-frame rearrangements only. Such tables lose some clones; where checked, under half of the loss comes from unresolved V genes, and the rest has no known cause. For V, J and clone size, that table is used; D and trimming come from the DNA. The table for this sample lists about 50,000 clones; roughly 82% of them were counted only once. Clones ranked in the top ten supply around 1.6% of the sample.

The V gene is TRBV7-9 and the J gene is TRBJ1-1; 8 junctional bases match TRBD1. This receptor was taken from a man younger than 40 in good health and CMV-seronegative. Sequencing used PBMCs. Read as DNA, the sequence is TGTGCCAGCAGCCCACTGGCAGGGGGCCTCGACACTGAAGCTTTCTTT. Translation gives CASSPLAGGLDTEAFF.